This entry is about one T cell receptor (beta chain). The record originates from a study of sequential checkpoint blockade in melanoma. Produced via immunoSEQ multiplex PCR; TCRdb's table is partial and in-frame only. The table has over 20,000 clones, roughly 70% seen once. Treatment noted: randomized to nivolumab then ipilimumab (arm A) or the reverse (arm B). Live CD3+CD8+ CD19− CD56− cells were sorted from PBMCs. The CDR3 contains 14 residues. Germline CDR1 is MNHNS and CDR2 is SASEGT. The V and J ends lost 8 bases and 5 bases respectively, with 17 bases between them. The TCR originated in a human donor with melanoma. The sample was CD8+ T cells sorted from blood (inferred from file names), taken from a patient given nivolumab and ipilimumab in sequence. V gene TRBV6-1 combines with J gene TRBJ2-3, with a tentative D call TRBD2 (7 bases). In DNA, the CDR3 is TGTGCCAGCGGGGGGGCCAGAGTACTAGATACGCAGTATTTT. As protein: CASGGARVLDTQYF.